This T cell receptor beta chain appears in the sequencing data of a study of PD-1 blockade in mismatch repair-deficient tumors. General study points: Tumor-resident clones, often undetectable pretreatment in blood, expanded then contracted after pembrolizumab.

Regarding this clone: The antigen remains undetermined.

Clones were sequenced by immunoSEQ multiplex PCR, and TCRdb holds only the in-frame ones, with some missing. Of around 62,000 clones detected, around four fifths appear once; the ten largest clones hold roughly 6%. The TCR originated in an adult with mismatch repair-deficient cancer. The material was peripheral blood, obtained 2 weeks after starting pembrolizumab.

The CDR3 DNA reads as TGTGCCAGCAGCTTGGTCCGGGACAGGCTGACCGGGGAGCTGTTTTTT. Protein product: CASSLVRDRLTGELFF. The rearrangement uses TRBV5-6 and TRBJ2-2; 8 bases match TRBD1. V lost 0 bases to trimming and J lost 5 bases; unmatched junction nucleotides: 6. The CDR3 is made up of 16 amino acids. The germline V gene encodes CDR1 SGHDT and CDR2 YYEEEE.